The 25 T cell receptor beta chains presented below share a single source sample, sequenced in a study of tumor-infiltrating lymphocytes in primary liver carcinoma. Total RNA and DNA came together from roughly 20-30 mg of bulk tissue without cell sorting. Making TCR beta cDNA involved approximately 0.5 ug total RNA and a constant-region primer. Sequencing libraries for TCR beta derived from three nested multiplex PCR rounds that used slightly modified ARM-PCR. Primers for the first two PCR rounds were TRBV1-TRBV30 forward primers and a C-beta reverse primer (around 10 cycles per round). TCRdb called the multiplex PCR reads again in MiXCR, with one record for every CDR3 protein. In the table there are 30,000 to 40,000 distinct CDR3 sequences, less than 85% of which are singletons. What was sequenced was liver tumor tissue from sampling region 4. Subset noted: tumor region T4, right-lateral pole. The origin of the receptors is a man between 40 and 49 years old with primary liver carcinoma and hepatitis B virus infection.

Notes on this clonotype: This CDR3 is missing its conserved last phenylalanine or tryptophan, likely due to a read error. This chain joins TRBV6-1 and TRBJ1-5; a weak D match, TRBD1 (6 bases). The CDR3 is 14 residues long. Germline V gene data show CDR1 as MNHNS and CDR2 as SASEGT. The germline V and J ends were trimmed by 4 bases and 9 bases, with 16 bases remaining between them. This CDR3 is CASSAGTSLRPQHL. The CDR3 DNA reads TGTGCCAGCAGTGCTGGGACATCTCTCCGGCCCCAGCATCTC.

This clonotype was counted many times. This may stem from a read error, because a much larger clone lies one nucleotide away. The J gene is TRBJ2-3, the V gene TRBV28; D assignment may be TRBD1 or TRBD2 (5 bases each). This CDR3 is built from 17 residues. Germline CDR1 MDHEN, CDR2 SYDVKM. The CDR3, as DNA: TGTGCCAGCAGTTTCCAGGGAAAGGGTGCGGGCACAGATGCGCAGTATTTT. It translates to CASSFQGKGAGTDAQYF.

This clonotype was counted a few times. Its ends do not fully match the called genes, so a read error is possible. The CDR3 loop reads CASSYGTADNEEPF. In DNA, the CDR3 is TGTGCCAGCAGTTACGGGACGGCAGACAATGAGGAGCCCTTC. The V gene is TRBV6-6, the J gene TRBJ2-1, with D perhaps being TRBD1 or TRBD2 (5 bases each). Per germline, CDR1 MNHNY and CDR2 SVGAGI (reference sequence). This CDR3 comprises 14 residues.

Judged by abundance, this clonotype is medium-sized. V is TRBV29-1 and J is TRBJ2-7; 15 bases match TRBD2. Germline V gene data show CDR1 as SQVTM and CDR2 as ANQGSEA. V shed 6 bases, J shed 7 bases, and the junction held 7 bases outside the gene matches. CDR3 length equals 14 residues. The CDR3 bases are TGCAGCGTCGGGACTAGCGGGAGGTCTGGGGAGCAGTACTTC. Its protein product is CSVGTSGRSGEQYF.

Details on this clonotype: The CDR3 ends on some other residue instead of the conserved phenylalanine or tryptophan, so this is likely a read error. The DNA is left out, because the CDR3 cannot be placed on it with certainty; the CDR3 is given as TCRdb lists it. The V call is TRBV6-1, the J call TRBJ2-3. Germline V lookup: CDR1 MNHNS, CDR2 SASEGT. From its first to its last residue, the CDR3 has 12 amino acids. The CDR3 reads CASKPSTDTRYL.

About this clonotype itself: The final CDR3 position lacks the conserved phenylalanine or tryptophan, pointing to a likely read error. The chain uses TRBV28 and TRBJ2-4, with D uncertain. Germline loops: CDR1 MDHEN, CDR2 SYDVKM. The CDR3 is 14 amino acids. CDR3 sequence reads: CASSEAVAKNNQYL. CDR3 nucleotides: TGTGCCAGCAGTGAGGCGGTGGCCAAAAACAATCAGTACTTA.

In nucleotides, the CDR3 is TGTGCTAGCCGCTTAACGGGATCGGGAGAATATGAGCAGTACTTC. Its protein product is CASRLTGSGEYEQYF. This chain connects TRBV11-1 to TRBJ2-7; D is possibly TRBD2 (6 bases). The CDR3 runs 15 residues. Germline CDR1 reads SGHAT; CDR2 reads FQDESV (reference sequence).

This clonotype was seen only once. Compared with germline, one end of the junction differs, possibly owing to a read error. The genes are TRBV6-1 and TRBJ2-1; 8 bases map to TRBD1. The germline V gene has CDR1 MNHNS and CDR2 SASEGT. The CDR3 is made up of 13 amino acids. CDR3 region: CVSSEGTGDEHFF. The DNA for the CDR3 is TGTGTCAGCAGTGAAGGGACAGGTGATGAGCACTTCTTC.

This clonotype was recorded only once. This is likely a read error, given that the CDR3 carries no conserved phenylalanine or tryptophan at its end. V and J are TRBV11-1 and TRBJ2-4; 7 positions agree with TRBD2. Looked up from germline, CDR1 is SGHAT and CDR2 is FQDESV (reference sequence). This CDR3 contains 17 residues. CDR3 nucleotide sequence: TGTGTCAGCAGCTTCCCCGGGACTAATGGGACCAAAAACATTCAGTACTCC. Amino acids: CVSSFPGTNGTKNIQYS.

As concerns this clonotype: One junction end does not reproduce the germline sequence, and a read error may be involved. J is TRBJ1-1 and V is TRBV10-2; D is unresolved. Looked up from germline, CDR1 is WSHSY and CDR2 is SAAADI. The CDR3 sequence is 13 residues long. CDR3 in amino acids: CASNEVENTEALF. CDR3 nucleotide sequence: TGCGCCAGCAATGAAGTAGAAAACACCGAAGCTCTCTTT.

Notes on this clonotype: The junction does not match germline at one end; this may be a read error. The CDR3 DNA reads as TGTGCCAGCAGTTTGGACTTAGCGGGATGGCCTTACGAGCAATACTTC. Its protein product is CASSLDLAGWPYEQYF. The J gene is TRBJ2-7, the V gene TRBV5-4, with 8 bases matching TRBD2. The CDR3 loop spans 16 amino acids. Germline CDR1 SGHNT, CDR2 YYREEE (reference sequence).

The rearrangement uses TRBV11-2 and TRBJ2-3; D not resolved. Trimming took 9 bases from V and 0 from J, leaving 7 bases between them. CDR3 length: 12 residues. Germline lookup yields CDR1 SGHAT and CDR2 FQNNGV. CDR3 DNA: TGTGCCAGTGCATGGAGCACAGATACGCAGTATTTT. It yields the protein CASAWSTDTQYF.

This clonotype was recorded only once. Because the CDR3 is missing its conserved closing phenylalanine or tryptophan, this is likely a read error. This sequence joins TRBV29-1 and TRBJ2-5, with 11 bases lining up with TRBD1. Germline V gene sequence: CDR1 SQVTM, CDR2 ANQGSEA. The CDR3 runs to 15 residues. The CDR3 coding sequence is TGCATCGTTGAAGCGGACAGGGGGCGAGCAGAGACCCAGTACCTT. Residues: CIVEADRGRAETQYL.

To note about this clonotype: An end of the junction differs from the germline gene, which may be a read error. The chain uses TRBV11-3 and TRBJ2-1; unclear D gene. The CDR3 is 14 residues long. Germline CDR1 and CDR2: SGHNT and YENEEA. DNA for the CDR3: TGTGTCAGCAGCCTAGGCGTCTCGAACAATGTGCAGTTCTTC. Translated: CVSSLGVSNNVQFF. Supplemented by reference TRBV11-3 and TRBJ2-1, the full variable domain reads EAGVVQSPRYKIIEKKQPVAFWCNPISGHNTLYWYLQNLGQGPELLIRYENEEAVDDSQLPKDRFSAERLKGVDSTLKIQPAELGDSAVYLCVSSLGVSNNVQFFGPGTRLTVL.

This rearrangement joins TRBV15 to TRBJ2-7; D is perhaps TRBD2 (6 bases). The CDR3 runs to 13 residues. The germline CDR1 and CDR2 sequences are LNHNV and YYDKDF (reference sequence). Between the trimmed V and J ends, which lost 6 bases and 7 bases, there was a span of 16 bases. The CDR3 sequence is CATRGGSLYEQYF. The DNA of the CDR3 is TGTGCCACCAGGGGAGGTAGTCTCTATGAGCAGTACTTC. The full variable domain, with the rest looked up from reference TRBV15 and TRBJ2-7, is DAMVIQNPRYQVTQFGKPVTLSCSQTLNHNVMYWYQQKSSQAPKLLFHYYDKDFNNEADTPDNFQSRRPNTSFCFLDIRSPGLGDTAMYLCATRGGSLYEQYFGPGTRLTVT.

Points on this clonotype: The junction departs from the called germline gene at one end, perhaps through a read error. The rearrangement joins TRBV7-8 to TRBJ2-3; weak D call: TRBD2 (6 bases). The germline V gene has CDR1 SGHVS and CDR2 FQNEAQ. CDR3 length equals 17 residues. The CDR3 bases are TGTGCCAGCAGCTTAGTCTCACTAACGGGAGCTTCTCTTACGCTGTATTTT. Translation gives CASSLVSLTGASLTLYF.

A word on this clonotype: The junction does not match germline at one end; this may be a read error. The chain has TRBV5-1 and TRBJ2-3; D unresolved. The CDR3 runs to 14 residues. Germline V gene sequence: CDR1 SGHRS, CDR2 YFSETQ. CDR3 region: CASSLGHASDTQYF. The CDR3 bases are TGCGCCAGCAGCTTGGGACATGCCTCAGATACGCAATATTTT.

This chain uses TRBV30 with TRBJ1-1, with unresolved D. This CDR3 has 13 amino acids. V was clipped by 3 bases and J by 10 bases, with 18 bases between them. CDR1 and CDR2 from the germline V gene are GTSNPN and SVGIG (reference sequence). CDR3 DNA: TGTGCCTGGAGGAATTGGCGGAACACCGGAGCTTTCTTT. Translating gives CAWRNWRNTGAFF.

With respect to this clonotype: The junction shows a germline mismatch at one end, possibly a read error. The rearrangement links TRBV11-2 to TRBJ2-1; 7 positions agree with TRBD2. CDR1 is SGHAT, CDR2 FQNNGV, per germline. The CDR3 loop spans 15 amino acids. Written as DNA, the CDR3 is TGTGCTAGCAGCTTTAGCGGGCCACTCGCCAATGAGCAATTCTTC. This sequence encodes CASSFSGPLANEQFF.

CDR3: CASWLSERVQQYF. The CDR3 DNA reads TGTGCCAGCTGGTTAAGTGAGCGGGTCCAACAGTACTTC. The chain has TRBV11-2 and TRBJ2-7; D may be TRBD2 (6 bases). CDR3 length equals 13 residues. V shed 8 bases and J shed 10 bases, with 21 bases lying between them. Looked up from germline, CDR1 is SGHAT and CDR2 is FQNNGV. The variable domain in full, with the rest retrieved from reference TRBV11-2 and TRBJ2-7, is EAGVAQSPRYKIIEKRQSVAFWCNPISGHATLYWYQQILGQGPKLLIQFQNNGVVDDSQLPKDRFSAERLKGVDSTLKIQPAKLEDSAVYLCASWLSERVQQYFGPGTRLTVT.

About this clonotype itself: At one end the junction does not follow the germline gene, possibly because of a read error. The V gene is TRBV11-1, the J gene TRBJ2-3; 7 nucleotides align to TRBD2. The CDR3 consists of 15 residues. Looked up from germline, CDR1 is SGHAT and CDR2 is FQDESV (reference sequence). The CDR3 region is CASSLPGEGTDTHYF. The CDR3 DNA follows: TGTGCCAGCAGTTTGCCGGGGGAGGGCACAGATACGCATTATTTT.

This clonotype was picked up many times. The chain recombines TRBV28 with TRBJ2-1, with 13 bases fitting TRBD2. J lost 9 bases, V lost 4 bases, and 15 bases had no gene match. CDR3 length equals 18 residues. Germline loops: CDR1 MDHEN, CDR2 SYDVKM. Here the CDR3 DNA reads TGTGCCAGCAGTTCCACCGGGACTAGCGGGAAAGGACGGAGTGAGCAGTTCTTC. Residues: CASSSTGTSGKGRSEQFF.

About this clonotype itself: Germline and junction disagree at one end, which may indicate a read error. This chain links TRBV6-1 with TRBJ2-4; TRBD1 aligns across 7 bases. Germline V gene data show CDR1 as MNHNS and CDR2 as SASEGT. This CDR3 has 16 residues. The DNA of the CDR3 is TGTGCCAGCAGTGCCACAGGGGTTTTCGGCAAAAGCATTCAGTACTTC. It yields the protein CASSATGVFGKSIQYF.

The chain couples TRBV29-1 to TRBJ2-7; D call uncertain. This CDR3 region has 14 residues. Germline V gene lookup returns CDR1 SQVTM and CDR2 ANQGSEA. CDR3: CSIWTAQTSYEQYF. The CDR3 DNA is TGCAGTATTTGGACGGCTCAAACTTCCTACGAGCAGTACTTC.

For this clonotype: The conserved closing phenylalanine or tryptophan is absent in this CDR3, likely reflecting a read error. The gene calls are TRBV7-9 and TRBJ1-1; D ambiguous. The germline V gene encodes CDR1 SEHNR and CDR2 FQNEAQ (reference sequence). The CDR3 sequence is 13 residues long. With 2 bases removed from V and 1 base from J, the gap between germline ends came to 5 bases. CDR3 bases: TGTGCCAGCAGCTTATTCGCGAACACTGAAGCTTTCTTA. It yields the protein CASSLFANTEAFL.